Reported below is one T cell receptor (beta chain). The antigen is undetermined. The data belong to a study of cytomegalovirus exposure and HLA in healthy donors. The CDR3 spans 15 residues. Trimming removed 1 base from V and 2 bases from J, with 11 bases in between. Germline V gene sequence: CDR1 LNHDA, CDR2 SQIVND (reference sequence). Study-wide findings and caveats: Rarity held for most TCR sequences, but there were some public TCRs that occurred in many donors.

Only in-frame clones appear in the TCRdb table, and some are missing; sequencing was by immunoSEQ multiplex PCR. The data show more than 150,000 clones, about 80% seen once. The chain links TRBV19 to TRBJ1-2; D possibly corresponds to TRBD1 (5 bases). The sequence derives from a woman aged 18-35 years in good health and CMV-seropositive. The sample was PBMCs. DNA for the CDR3: TGTGCCAGTAGTATAGCCCGATCAGGGAACTATGGCTACACCTTC. This translates into CASSIARSGNYGYTF.